The rows below give T cell receptor beta chains drawn from one sample of a study of T-cell memory formation after mild COVID-19. TCRdb processed the 5' RACE reads anew with MiXCR; each CDR3 protein has one entry. The data contain about 49,000 distinct CDR3 sequences, around 7% of them seen just once; the ten biggest clones take up roughly 1.5%. Sequences were obtained from PBMCs or a T cell subset sorted from them (not recorded which). The source of these receptors is a man younger than 35 who had mild COVID-19 (a few samples of this study predate the infection). Cell type and time point are not known. Both conserved end residues are trimmed from each CDR3. The order of the fields is CDR3 protein, J gene, V gene, D gene. D genes are given only for firm matches.

CDR3 protein: ASSLIASTDTQY
J gene: TRBJ2-3
V gene: TRBV7-8
D gene: -

CDR3 protein: ASSPGQGFSSSYEQY
J gene: TRBJ2-7
V gene: TRBV2
D gene: TRBD1

CDR3 protein: ASSNPSGLNEKLF
J gene: TRBJ1-4
V gene: TRBV5-1
D gene: -

CDR3 protein: ASSLSDTEAF
J gene: TRBJ1-1
V gene: TRBV3-1
D gene: -

CDR3 protein: ASSRTSGDFNEQF
J gene: TRBJ2-1
V gene: TRBV11-2
D gene: TRBD2

CDR3 protein: ASSLQSGGNTGELF
J gene: TRBJ2-2
V gene: TRBV7-2
D gene: -

CDR3 protein: ASSLMDGTGLTDTQY
J gene: TRBJ2-3
V gene: TRBV7-2
D gene: TRBD1

CDR3 protein: ASRGGGTQY
J gene: TRBJ2-5
V gene: TRBV25-1
D gene: -

CDR3 protein: ASSLEYRETQY
J gene: TRBJ2-5
V gene: TRBV5-1
D gene: -

CDR3 protein: ASSLLLRKGETQY
J gene: TRBJ2-5
V gene: TRBV7-9
D gene: -

CDR3 protein: ASSAHLGQSGEQY
J gene: TRBJ2-7
V gene: TRBV5-1
D gene: TRBD1

CDR3 protein: ASSGQGYGYT
J gene: TRBJ1-2
V gene: TRBV2
D gene: TRBD1

CDR3 protein: ASSRGRGEGQPQH
J gene: TRBJ1-5
V gene: TRBV7-2
D gene: -

CDR3 protein: ASSLGLAGGDTQY
J gene: TRBJ2-3
V gene: TRBV7-2
D gene: TRBD2

CDR3 protein: ATAPVQGPGELF
J gene: TRBJ2-2
V gene: TRBV12-3/TRBV12-4
D gene: -

CDR3 protein: ASNQGLKDTQY
J gene: TRBJ2-3
V gene: TRBV12-3/TRBV12-4
D gene: -

CDR3 protein: ASSRGGLGGETQY
J gene: TRBJ2-5
V gene: TRBV5-1
D gene: -

CDR3 protein: ASSPPPPEGGEAF
J gene: TRBJ1-1
V gene: TRBV7-3
D gene: -

CDR3 protein: ASSSGTARSNEQF
J gene: TRBJ2-1
V gene: TRBV28
D gene: TRBD1

CDR3 protein: SVETRERDNEQF
J gene: TRBJ2-1
V gene: TRBV29-1
D gene: -

CDR3 protein: ASSYSATGSYEQY
J gene: TRBJ2-7
V gene: TRBV6-5
D gene: -

CDR3 protein: ASSSGLYQETQY
J gene: TRBJ2-5
V gene: TRBV5-1
D gene: -

CDR3 protein: ASSETGGVSPLH
J gene: TRBJ1-6
V gene: TRBV25-1
D gene: TRBD1

CDR3 protein: ASSPTGGVGELF
J gene: TRBJ2-2
V gene: TRBV7-2
D gene: TRBD1

CDR3 protein: AISDRGSQPQH
J gene: TRBJ1-5
V gene: TRBV10-3
D gene: TRBD1

CDR3 protein: ASSPTGHLRAF
J gene: TRBJ1-1
V gene: TRBV12-3/TRBV12-4
D gene: -